The TCR beta chain under discussion was sequenced for a study of long-term antiretroviral therapy in people with HIV. Survey level was the resolution at which the v3.0 immunoSEQ assay ran. Profiled with immunoSEQ multiplex PCR; TCRdb holds only in-frame clones, not every one. Of some 21,000 clones in the sample, approximately 80% were seen once. Trimming stripped 4 bases from V and 1 base from J, with 10 bases between. The CDR3 runs 14 residues. Per the germline V gene, CDR1 is MNHEY and CDR2 is SMNVEV (reference sequence). The TCR was taken from a man aged 50 or older with HIV. V usage is TRBV27 and J usage is TRBJ1-1; weak D call: TRBD1 (6 bases). The sequencing here drew on unsorted PBMCs, taken 0.3 years after starting antiretroviral therapy. CDR3 sequence: CASSSLTGNTEAFF. CDR3 bases: TGTGCCAGCAGTTCCCTGACAGGGAACACTGAAGCTTTCTTT.